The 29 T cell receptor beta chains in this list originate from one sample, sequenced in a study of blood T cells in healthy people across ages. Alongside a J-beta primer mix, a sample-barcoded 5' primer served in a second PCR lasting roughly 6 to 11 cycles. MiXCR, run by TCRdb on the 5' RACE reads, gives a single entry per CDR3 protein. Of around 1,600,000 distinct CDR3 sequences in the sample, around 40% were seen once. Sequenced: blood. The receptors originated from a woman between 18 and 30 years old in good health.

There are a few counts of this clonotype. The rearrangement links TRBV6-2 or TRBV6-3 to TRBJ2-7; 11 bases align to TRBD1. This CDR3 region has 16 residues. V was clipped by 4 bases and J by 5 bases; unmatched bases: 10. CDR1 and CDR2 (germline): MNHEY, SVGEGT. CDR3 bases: TGTGCCAGCAGTTCCTGGGACAGGGGGTTATTCGACGAGCAGTACTTC. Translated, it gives CASSSWDRGLFDEQYF.

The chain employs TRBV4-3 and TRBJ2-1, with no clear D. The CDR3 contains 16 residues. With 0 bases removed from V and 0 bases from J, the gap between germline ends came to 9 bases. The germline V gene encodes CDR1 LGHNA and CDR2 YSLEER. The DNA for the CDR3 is TGCGCCAGCAGCCAAGATCCCGCGGCCTCCTACAATGAGCAGTTCTTC. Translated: CASSQDPAASYNEQFF.

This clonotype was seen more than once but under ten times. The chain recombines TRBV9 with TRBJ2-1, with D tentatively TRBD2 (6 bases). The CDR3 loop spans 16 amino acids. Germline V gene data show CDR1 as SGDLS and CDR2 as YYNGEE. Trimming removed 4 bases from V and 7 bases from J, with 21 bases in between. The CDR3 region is CASSLGGASLVNEQFF. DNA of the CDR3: TGTGCCAGCAGCCTAGGCGGGGCTAGCCTAGTGAATGAGCAGTTCTTC.

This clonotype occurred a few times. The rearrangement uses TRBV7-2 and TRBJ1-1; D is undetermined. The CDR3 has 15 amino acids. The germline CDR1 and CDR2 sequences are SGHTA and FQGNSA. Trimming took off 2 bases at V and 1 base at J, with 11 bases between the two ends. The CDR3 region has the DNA TGTGCCAGCAGCTTACGAACACTCCCGAACACTGAAGCTTTCTTT. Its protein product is CASSLRTLPNTEAFF.

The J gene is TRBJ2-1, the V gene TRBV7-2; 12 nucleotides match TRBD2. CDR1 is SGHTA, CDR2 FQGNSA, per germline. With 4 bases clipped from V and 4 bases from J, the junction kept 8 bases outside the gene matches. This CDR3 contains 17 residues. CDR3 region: CASSSTSGRGLYNEQFF. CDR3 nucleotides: TGTGCCAGCAGCTCGACTAGCGGGAGAGGGTTGTACAATGAGCAGTTCTTC.

The CDR3 DNA follows: TGTGCCAGCAGTCGAAGTTCGACTAGCGGGAGTCTCTCCTACGAGCAGTACTTC. Protein: CASSRSSTSGSLSYEQYF. J is TRBJ2-5 and V is TRBV6-2 or TRBV6-3; TRBD2 matches at 12 bases. The tail of the sequence fits TRBJ2-7 better, so the J call may be wrong. This CDR3 contains 18 residues. Germline CDR1 reads MNHEY; CDR2 reads SVGEGT.

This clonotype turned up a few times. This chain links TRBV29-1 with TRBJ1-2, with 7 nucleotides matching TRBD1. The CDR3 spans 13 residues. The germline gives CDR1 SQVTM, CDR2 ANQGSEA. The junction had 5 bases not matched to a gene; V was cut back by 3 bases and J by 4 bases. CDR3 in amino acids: CSVDGTDFYGYTF. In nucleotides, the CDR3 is TGCAGCGTTGATGGGACAGACTTCTATGGCTACACCTTC.

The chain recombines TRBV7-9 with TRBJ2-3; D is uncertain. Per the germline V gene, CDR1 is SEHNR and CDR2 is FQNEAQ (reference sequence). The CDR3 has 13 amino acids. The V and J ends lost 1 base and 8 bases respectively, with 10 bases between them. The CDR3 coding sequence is TGTGCCAGCAGCTTAGTGGCAGAGACTACGCAGTATTTT. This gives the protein CASSLVAETTQYF.

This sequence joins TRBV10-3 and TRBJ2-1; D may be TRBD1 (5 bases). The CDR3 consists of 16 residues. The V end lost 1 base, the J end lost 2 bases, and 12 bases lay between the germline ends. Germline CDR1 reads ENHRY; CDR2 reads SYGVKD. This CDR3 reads CAISEFKQVPYNEQFF. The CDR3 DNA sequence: TGTGCCATCAGTGAGTTTAAACAGGTTCCCTACAATGAGCAGTTCTTC.

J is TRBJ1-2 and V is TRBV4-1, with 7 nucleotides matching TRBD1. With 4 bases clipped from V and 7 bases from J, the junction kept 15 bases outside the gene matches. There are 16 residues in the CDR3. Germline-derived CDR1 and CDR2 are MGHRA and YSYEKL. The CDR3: CASSPLRGTAIGGYTF. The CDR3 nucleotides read TGCGCCAGCAGCCCATTACGCGGGACAGCTATCGGTGGCTACACCTTC.

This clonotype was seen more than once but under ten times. The CDR3 region is CASSVAPREQETQYF. CDR3 nucleotides: TGTGCCAGCAGCGTAGCCCCCAGGGAACAAGAGACCCAGTACTTC. This chain links TRBV9 with TRBJ2-5, with D maybe TRBD1 (5 bases). This CDR3 contains 15 residues. V was pared by 0 bases and J by 2 bases, with 11 bases between. Per germline, CDR1 SGDLS and CDR2 YYNGEE. The whole variable domain, remainder taken from reference TRBV9 and TRBJ2-5, is DSGVTQTPKHLITATGQRVTLRCSPRSGDLSVYWYQQSLDQGLQFLIQYYNGEERAKGNILERFSAQQFPDLHSELNLSSLELGDSALYFCASSVAPREQETQYFGPGTRLLVL.

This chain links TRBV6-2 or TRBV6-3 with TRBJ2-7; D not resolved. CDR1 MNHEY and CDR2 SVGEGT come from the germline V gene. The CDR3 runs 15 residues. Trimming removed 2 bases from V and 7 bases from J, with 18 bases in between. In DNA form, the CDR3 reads TGTGCCAGCAGTTACGTGGCAGGCCTATACAATGAGCAGTACTTC. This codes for CASSYVAGLYNEQYF.

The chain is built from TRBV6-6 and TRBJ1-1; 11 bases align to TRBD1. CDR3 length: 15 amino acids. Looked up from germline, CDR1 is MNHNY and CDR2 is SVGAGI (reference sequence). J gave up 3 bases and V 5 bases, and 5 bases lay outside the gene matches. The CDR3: CASSDGQGADTEAFF. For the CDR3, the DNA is TGTGCCAGCAGTGACGGACAGGGGGCGGACACTGAAGCTTTCTTT.

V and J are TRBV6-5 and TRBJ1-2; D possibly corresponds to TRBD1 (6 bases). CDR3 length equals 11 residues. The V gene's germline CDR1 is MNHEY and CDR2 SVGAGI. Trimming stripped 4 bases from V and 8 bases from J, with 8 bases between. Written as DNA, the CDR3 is TGTGCCAGCAGTTCAGGGGAAGGCTACACCTTC. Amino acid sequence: CASSSGEGYTF.

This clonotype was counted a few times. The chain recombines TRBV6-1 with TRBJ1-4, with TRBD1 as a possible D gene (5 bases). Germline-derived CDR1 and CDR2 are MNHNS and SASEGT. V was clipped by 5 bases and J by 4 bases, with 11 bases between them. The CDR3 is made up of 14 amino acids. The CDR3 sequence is CASSQGGLNEKLFF. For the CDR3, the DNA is TGTGCCAGCAGTCAGGGCGGCCTTAATGAAAAACTGTTTTTT.

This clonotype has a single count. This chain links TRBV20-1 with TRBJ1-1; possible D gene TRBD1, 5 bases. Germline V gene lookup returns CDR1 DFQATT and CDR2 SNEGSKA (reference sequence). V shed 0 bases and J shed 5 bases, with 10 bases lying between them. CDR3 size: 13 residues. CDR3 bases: TGCAGTGCTAGAGACAGGGTAATGACTGAAGCTTTCTTT. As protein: CSARDRVMTEAFF.

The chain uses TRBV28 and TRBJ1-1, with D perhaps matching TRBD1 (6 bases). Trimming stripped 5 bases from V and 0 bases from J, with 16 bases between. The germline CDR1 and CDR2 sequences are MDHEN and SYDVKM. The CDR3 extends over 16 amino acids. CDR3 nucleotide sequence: TGTGCCAGCAGTCCCCCCAGGGGTAGGGTGAACACTGAAGCTTTCTTT. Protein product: CASSPPRGRVNTEAFF.

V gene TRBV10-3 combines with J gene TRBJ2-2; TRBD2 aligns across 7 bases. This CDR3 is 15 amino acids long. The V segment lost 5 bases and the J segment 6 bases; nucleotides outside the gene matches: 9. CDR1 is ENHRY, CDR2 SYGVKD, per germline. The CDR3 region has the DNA TGTGCCATCAGTCTAGACCCTGGGGGGGCCGGGGAGCTGTTTTTT. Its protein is CAISLDPGGAGELFF.

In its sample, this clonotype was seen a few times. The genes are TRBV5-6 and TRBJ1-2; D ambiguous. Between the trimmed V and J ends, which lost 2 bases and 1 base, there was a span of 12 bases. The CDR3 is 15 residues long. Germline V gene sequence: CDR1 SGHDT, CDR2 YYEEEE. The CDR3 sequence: CASSFGGRINYGYTF. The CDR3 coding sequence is TGTGCCAGCAGCTTCGGTGGTCGGATTAACTATGGCTACACCTTC. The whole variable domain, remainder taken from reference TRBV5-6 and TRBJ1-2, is DAGVTQSPTHLIKTRGQQVTLRCSPKSGHDTVSWYQQALGQGPQFIFQYYEEEERQRGNFPDRFSGHQFPNYSSELNVNALLLGDSALYLCASSFGGRINYGYTFGSGTRLTVV.

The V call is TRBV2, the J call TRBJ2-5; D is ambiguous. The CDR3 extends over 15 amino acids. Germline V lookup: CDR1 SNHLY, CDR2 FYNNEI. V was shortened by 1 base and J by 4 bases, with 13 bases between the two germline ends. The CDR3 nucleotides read TGTGCCAGCAGTGAAGGAGGACGCATGCGAGAGACCCAGTACTTC. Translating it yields CASSEGGRMRETQYF.

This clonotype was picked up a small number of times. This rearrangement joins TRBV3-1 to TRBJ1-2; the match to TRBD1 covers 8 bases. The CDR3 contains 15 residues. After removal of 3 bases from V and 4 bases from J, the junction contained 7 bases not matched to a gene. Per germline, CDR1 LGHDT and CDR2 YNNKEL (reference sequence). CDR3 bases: TGTGCCAGCAGCCACCAATTCAGGGGGCTCTATGGCTACACCTTC. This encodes CASSHQFRGLYGYTF.

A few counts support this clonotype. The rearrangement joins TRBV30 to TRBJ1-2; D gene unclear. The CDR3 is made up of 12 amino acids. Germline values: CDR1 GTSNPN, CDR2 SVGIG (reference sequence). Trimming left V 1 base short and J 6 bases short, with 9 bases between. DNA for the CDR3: TGTGCCTGGAGTGAGTCGGCAAATGGCTACACCTTC. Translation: CAWSESANGYTF.

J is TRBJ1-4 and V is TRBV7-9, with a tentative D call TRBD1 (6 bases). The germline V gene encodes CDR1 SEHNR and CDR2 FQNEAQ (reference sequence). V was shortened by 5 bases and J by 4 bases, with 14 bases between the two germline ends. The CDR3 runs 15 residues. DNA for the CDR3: TGTGCCAGCAGCCCCAAGGGACACGGTAATGAAAAACTGTTTTTT. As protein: CASSPKGHGNEKLFF.

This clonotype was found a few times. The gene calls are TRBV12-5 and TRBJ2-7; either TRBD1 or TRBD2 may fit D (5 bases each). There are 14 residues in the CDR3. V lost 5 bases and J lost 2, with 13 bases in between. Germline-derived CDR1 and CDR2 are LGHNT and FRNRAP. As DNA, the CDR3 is TGTGCTAGTGGTCGGGGCAGTCGAACCTACGAGCAGTACTTC. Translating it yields CASGRGSRTYEQYF.

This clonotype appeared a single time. The CDR3 is CASSFITGVPYEQYF. For the CDR3, the DNA is TGTGCCAGCAGTTTTATAACAGGGGTCCCCTACGAGCAGTACTTC. The rearrangement uses TRBV27 and TRBJ2-7; 7 nucleotides agree with TRBD1. The CDR3 extends over 15 amino acids. Unmatched junction bases numbered 7, after V lost 3 bases and J lost 2 bases. Germline loops: CDR1 MNHEY, CDR2 SMNVEV (reference sequence).

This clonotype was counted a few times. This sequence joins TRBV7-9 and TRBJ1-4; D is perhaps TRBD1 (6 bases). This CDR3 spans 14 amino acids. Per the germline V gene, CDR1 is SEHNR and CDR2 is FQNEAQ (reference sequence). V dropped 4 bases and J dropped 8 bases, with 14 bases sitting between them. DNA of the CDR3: TGTGCCAGCAGCTCAGGGGACGTTTTCGAAAAACTGTTTTTT. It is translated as CASSSGDVFEKLFF.

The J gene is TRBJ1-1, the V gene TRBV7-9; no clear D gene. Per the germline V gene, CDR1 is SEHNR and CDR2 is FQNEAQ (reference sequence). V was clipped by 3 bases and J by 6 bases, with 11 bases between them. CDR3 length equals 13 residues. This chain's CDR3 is CASSLREIAEAFF. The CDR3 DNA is TGTGCCAGCAGCTTGCGGGAAATCGCTGAAGCTTTCTTT.

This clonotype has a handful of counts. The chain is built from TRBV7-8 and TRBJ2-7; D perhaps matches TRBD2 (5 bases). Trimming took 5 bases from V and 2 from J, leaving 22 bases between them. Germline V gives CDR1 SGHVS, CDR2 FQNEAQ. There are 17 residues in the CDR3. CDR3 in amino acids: CASSLAWRQKKTYEQYF. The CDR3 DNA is TGTGCCAGCAGCCTTGCCTGGAGGCAGAAGAAAACCTACGAGCAGTACTTC.

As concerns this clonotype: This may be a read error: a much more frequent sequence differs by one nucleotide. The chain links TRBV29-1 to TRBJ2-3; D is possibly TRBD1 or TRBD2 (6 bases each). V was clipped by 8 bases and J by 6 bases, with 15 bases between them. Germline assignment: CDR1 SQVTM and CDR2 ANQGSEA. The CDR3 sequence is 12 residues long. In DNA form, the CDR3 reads TGCAGCTCTCTCGGGGGCGGCGATACGCAGTATTTT. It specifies CSSLGGGDTQYF.